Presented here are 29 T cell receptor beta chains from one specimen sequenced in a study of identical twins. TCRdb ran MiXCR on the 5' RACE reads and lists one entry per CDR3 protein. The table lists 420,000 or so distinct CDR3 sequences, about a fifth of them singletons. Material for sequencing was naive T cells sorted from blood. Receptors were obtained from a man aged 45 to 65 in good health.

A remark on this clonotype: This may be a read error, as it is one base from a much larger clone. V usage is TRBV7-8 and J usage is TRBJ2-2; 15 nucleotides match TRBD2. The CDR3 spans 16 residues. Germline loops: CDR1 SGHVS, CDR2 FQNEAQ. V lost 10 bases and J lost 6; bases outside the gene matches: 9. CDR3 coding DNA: TGTGCCACTACGGGACTAGCGGGAGGAAAATCCGGGGAGCTGTTTTTT. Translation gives CATTGLAGGKSGELFF. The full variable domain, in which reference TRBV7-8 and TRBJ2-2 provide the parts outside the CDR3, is GAGVSQSPRYKVAKRGQDVALRCDPISGHVSLFWYQQALGQGPEFLTYFQNEAQLDKSGLPSDRFFAERPEGSVSTLKIQRTQQEDSAVYLCATTGLAGGKSGELFFGEGSRLTVL.

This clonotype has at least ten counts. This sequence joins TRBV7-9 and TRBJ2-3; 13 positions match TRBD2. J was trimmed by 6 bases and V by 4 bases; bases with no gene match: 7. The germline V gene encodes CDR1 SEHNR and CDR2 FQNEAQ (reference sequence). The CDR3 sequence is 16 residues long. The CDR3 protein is CASSSPGLAGPDTQYF. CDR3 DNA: TGTGCCAGCAGCTCGCCGGGACTAGCGGGACCCGATACGCAGTATTTT.

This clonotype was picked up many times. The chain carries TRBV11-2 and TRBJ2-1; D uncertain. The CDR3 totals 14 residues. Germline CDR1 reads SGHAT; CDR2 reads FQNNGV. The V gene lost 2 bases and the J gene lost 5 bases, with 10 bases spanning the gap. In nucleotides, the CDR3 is TGTGCCAGCAGCTTATTAGTACTAAACAATGAGCAGTTCTTC. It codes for CASSLLVLNNEQFF.

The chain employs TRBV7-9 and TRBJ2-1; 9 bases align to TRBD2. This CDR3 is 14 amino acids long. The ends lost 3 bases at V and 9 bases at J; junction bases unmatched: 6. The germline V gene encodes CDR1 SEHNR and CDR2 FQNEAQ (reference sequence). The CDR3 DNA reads TGTGCCAGCAGCTTTAGCGGGAGCCTTCCTGAGCAGTTCTTC. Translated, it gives CASSFSGSLPEQFF.

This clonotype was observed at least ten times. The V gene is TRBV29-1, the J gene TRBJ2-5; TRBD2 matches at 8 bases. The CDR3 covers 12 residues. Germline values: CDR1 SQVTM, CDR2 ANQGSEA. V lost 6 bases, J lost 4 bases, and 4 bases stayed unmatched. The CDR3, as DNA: TGCAGCGTCCTGACTAGCGCAGAGACCCAGTACTTC. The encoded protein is CSVLTSAETQYF.

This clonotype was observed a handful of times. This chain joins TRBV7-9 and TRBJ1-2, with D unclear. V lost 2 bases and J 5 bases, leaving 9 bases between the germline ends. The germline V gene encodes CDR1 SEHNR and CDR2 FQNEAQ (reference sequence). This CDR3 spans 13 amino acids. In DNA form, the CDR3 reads TGTGCCAGCAGCTTAAGGCAGACGTATGGCTACACCTTC. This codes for CASSLRQTYGYTF.

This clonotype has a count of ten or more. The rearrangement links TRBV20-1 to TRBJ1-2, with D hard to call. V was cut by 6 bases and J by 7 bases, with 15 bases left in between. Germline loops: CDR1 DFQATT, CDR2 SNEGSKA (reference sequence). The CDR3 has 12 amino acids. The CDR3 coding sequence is TGCAGTGCGGAGAGACCTTATCCTGGCTACACCTTC. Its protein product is CSAERPYPGYTF.

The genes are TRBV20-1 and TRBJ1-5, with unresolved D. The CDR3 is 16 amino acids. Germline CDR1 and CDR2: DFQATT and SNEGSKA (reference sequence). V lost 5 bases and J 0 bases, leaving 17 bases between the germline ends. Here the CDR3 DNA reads TGCAGTGCTCTCGAACAGAGAGTTTATAGCAATCAGCCCCAGCATTTT. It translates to CSALEQRVYSNQPQHF.

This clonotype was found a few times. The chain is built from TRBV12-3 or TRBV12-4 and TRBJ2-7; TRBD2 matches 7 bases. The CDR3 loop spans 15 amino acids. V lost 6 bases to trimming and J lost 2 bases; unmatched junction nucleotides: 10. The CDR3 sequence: CASRAQSGITYEQYF. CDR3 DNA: TGTGCCAGCAGGGCCCAAAGCGGGATTACCTACGAGCAGTACTTC.

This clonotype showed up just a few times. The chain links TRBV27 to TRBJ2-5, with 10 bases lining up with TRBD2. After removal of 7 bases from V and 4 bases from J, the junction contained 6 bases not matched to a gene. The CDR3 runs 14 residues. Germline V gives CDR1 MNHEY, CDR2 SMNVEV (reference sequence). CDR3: CASKPLAGAETQYF. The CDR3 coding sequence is TGTGCCAGCAAGCCCCTAGCGGGAGCAGAGACCCAGTACTTC.

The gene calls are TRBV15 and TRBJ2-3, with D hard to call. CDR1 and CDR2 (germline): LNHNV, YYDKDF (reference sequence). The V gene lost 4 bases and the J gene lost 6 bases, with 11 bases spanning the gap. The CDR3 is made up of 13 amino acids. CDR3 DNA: TGTGCCACCAGCAATTCCCCGGCGGATACGCAGTATTTT. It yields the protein CATSNSPADTQYF.

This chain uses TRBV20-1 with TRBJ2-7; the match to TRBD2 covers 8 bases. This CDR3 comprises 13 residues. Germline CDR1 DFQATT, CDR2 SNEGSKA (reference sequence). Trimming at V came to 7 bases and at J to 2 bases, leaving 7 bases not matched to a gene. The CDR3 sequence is CSGTGGETYEQYF. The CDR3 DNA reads TGCAGTGGTACGGGAGGGGAAACCTACGAGCAGTACTTC.

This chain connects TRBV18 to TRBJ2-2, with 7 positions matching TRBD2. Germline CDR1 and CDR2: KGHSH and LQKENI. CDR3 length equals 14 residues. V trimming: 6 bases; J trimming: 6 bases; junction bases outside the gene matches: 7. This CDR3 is CASSYQTSSGELFF. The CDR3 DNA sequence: TGTGCCAGCTCCTACCAGACTAGCTCCGGGGAGCTGTTTTTT.

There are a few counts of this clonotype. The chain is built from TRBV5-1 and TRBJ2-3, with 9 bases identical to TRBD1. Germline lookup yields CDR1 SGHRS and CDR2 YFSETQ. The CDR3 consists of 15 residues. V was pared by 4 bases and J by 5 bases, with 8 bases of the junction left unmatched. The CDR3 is CASSRLTGGVDTQYF. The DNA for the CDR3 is TGCGCCAGCAGCCGTCTGACAGGGGGAGTAGATACGCAGTATTTT.

The CDR3 sequence: CASSQDPWQGAETQYF. In DNA, the CDR3 is TGCGCCAGCAGCCAAGATCCTTGGCAGGGGGCGGAGACCCAGTACTTC. This chain uses TRBV4-3 with TRBJ2-5; 8 bases match TRBD1. The CDR3 length is 16 residues. Unmatched junction bases numbered 8, after V lost 0 bases and J lost 5 bases. Germline-derived CDR1 and CDR2 are LGHNA and YSLEER.

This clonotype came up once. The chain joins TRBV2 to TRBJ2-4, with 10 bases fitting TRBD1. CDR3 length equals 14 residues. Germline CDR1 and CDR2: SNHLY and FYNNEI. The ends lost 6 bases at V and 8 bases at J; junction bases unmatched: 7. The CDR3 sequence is CASSRRDRGYIQYF. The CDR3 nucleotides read TGTGCCAGCAGCAGACGGGACAGGGGATACATTCAGTACTTC.

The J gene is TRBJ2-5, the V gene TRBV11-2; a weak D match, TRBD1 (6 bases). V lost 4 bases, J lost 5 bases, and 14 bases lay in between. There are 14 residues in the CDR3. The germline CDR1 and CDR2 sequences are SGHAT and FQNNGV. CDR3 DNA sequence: TGTGCCAGCAGCTCCGTTACAGGGTGGGAGACCCAGTACTTC. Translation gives CASSSVTGWETQYF.

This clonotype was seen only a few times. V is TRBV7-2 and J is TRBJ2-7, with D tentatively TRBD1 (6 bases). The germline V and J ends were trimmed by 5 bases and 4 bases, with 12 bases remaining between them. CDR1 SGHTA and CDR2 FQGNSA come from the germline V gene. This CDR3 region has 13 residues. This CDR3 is CASSRDTFYEQYF. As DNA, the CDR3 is TGTGCCAGCAGCAGGGACACCTTTTACGAGCAGTACTTC.

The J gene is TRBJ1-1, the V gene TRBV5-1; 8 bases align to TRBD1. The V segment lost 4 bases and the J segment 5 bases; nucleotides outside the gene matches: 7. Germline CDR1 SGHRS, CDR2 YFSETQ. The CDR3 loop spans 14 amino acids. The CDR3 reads CASSTGTGGTEAFF. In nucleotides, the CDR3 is TGCGCCAGCAGCACCGGGACAGGAGGAACTGAAGCTTTCTTT.

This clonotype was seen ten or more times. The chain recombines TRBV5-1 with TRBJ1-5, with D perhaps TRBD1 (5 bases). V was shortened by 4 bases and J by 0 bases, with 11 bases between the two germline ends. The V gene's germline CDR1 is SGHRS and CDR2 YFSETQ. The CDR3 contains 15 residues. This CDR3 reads CASSPGRNSNQPQHF. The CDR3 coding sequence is TGCGCCAGCAGCCCGGGACGGAATAGCAATCAGCCCCAGCATTTT.

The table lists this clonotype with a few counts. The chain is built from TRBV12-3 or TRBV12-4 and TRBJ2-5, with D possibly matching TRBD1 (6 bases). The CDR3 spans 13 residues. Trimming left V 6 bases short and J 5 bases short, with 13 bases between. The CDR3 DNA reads TGTGCCAGCAGCCTCAGGGGCAGGGAGACCCAGTACTTC. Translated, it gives CASSLRGRETQYF.

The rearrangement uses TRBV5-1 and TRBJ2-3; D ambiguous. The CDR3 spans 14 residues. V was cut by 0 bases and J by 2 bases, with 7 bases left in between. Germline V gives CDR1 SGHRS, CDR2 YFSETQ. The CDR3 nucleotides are TGCGCCAGCAGCTTGGACACCAACACAGATACGCAGTATTTT. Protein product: CASSLDTNTDTQYF.

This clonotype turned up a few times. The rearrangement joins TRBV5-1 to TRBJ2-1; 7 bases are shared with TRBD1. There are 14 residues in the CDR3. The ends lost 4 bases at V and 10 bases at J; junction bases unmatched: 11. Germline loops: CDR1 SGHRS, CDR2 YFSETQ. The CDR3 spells CASSRVARGMEQFF. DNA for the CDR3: TGCGCCAGCAGCCGCGTTGCCAGGGGGATGGAGCAGTTCTTC.

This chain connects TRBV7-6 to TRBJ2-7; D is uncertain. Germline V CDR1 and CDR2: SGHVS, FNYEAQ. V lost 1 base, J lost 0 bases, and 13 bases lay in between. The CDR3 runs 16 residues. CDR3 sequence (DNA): TGTGCCAGCAGCTTAGGCTCCGTTACGGGCTCCTACGAGCAGTACTTC. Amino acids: CASSLGSVTGSYEQYF.

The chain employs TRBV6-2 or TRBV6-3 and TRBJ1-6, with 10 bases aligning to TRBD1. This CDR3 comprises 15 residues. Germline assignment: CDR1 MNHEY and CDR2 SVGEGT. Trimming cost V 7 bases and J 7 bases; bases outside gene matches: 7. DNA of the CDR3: TGTGCCAGCACCCGGGACAGGGGATGGAATTCACCCCTCCACTTT. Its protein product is CASTRDRGWNSPLHF.

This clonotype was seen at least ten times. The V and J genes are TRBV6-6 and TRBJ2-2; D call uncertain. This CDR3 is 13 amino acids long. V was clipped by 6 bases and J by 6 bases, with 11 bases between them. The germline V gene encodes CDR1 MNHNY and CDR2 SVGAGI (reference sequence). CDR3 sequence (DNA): TGTGCCAGCAGCCCTCTCTCACCCGGGGAGCTGTTTTTT. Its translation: CASSPLSPGELFF.

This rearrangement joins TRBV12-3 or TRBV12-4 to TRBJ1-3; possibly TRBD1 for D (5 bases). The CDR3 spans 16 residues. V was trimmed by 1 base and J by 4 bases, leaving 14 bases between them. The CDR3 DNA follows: TGTGCCAGCAGTTTAGGGGGCGTCGGCTGGGGAAACACCATATATTTT. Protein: CASSLGGVGWGNTIYF.

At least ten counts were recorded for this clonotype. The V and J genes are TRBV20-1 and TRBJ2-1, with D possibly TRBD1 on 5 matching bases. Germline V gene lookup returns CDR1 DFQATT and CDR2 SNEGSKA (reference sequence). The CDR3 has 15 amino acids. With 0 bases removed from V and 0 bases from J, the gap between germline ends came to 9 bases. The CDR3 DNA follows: TGCAGTGCTAGAGATGGGGCAGACTCCTACAATGAGCAGTTCTTC. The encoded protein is CSARDGADSYNEQFF.

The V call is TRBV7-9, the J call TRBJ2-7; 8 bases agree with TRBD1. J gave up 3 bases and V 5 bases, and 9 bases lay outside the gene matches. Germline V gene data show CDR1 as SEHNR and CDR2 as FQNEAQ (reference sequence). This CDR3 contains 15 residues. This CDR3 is CASSRGQGGFYEQYF. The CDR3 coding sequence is TGTGCCAGCAGCCGTGGACAGGGTGGCTTCTACGAGCAGTACTTC.